This is a list of T cell receptor beta chains from one sample in a study of blood T cell repertoires in COVID-19. Sequenced by immunoSEQ multiplex PCR; TCRdb stores in-frame clones only, minus some. The sample shows about 440,000 clones, approximately 88% of them seen only once. The material sequenced was peripheral blood. The receptors derive from a woman aged 45-65 years with COVID-19, enrolled during active disease. Both conserved end residues are part of each CDR3. Fields, in order: clone size, V gene, D gene, J gene, CDR3 protein, CDR3 DNA. The D gene is left open where the match is weak. Expanded clones are given a class, and other clones once, few, many or no size at all.

>.|TRBV28|.|TRBJ1-1
CASSLAGWAFF
TGTGCCAGCAGTTTGGCAGGGTGGGCTTTCTTT
>.|TRBV9|TRBD2|TRBJ2-3
CASSSPRGGTDTQYF
TGTGCCAGCAGCTCCCCCCGGGGGGGCACAGATACGCAGTATTTT
>.|TRBV5-1|TRBD1|TRBJ2-7
CASSLRQGGYEQYF
TGCGCCAGCAGCTTGCGACAGGGGGGCTACGAGCAGTACTTC
>.|TRBV9|.|TRBJ1-3
CASSQGLGRNTIYF
TGTGCCAGCAGCCAGGGACTAGGTAGGAACACCATATATTTT
>.|TRBV19|TRBD1|TRBJ1-1
CASRDRSNTEAFF
TGTGCCAGTAGGGACAGGTCGAACACTGAAGCTTTCTTT
>.|TRBV19|.|TRBJ1-6
CASSTGDSPLHF
TGTGCCAGTAGTACAGGGGATTCACCCCTCCACTTT
>.|TRBV18|.|TRBJ2-3
CASSPIGTSTDTQYF
TGTGCCAGCTCACCAATCGGGACTAGCACAGATACGCAGTATTTT
>.|TRBV19|.|TRBJ2-3
CASRQSSTDTQYF
TGTGCCAGTAGACAGTCTAGCACAGATACGCAGTATTTT
>.|TRBV27|.|TRBJ1-1
CASSSFYREKNTEAFF
TGTGCCAGCAGTTCCTTCTACAGGGAGAAGAACACTGAAGCTTTCTTT
>.|TRBV12-5|TRBD1|TRBJ2-4
CASGLVLPGGGNIQYF
TGTGCTAGTGGTTTGGTACTCCCAGGGGGCGGAAACATTCAGTACTTC
>.|TRBV6-1|.|TRBJ2-4
CASSDWTDLAKNIQYF
TGTGCCAGCAGTGACTGGACAGATCTAGCCAAAAACATTCAGTACTTC
>.|TRBV14|.|TRBJ2-1
CASSQPRLAYNEQFF
TGTGCCAGCAGCCAGCCCCGACTAGCCTACAATGAGCAGTTCTTC
>.|TRBV7-2|TRBD2|TRBJ2-7
CASSSSGTSASYEQYF
TGTGCCAGCAGTTCGTCCGGGACTAGCGCCTCCTACGAGCAGTACTTC
>.|TRBV6-1|TRBD2|TRBJ2-5
CASSESTGGETQYF
TGTGCCAGCAGTGAATCGACGGGGGGAGAGACCCAGTACTTC
>few|TRBV6-5|TRBD1|TRBJ1-5
CASTRGHRQPQHF
TGTGCCAGCACCAGGGGGCATCGTCAGCCCCAGCATTTT
>.|TRBV27|TRBD1|TRBJ2-5
CASSLGQGESETQYF
TGTGCCAGCAGTTTAGGACAGGGGGAGTCAGAGACCCAGTACTTC
>.|TRBV5-1|TRBD1|TRBJ1-2
CASSLPVDRENYGYTF
TGCGCCAGCAGCTTACCCGTAGACAGGGAGAACTATGGCTACACCTTC
>.|TRBV12-3/TRBV12-4|.|TRBJ1-1
CASRDSYTEAFF
TGTGCCAGCAGAGACAGTTACACTGAAGCTTTCTTT
>.|TRBV6-7|TRBD1|TRBJ1-1
CASSQNRGRSTEAFF
TGTGCCAGCAGTCAGAACAGGGGGCGGAGCACTGAAGCTTTCTTT
>.|TRBV30|.|TRBJ1-2
CAWTWLGGYGYTF
TGTGCCTGGACTTGGCTGGGGGGCTATGGCTACACCTTC
>.|TRBV13|.|TRBJ1-1
CASSLTYGRGRSKTEAFF
TGTGCCAGCAGCTTAACGTACGGCAGGGGCAGGAGTAAGACTGAAGCTTTCTTT
>.|TRBV5-5|TRBD1|TRBJ2-7
CASSKFRRQAGTGEQYF
TGTGCCAGCAGCAAGTTTAGAAGGCAGGCCGGGACAGGCGAGCAGTACTTC
>.|TRBV5-6|TRBD1|TRBJ1-1
CASSPGTGGTEAFF
TGTGCCAGCAGCCCAGGGACAGGGGGCACTGAAGCTTTCTTT
>.|TRBV19|.|TRBJ2-7
CASSARHLSEQYF
TGTGCCAGTAGTGCCCGACACCTCAGCGAGCAGTACTTC
>.|TRBV9|TRBD1|TRBJ2-3
CASTRTGTTDTQYF
TGTGCCAGCACTAGGACAGGGACCACAGATACGCAGTATTTT
>.|TRBV2|.|TRBJ2-2
CASSPGQIDTGELFF
TGTGCCAGCAGTCCAGGACAGATTGACACCGGGGAGCTGTTTTTT
>.|TRBV6-5|.|TRBJ1-4
CASTEGGSNEKLFF
TGTGCCAGCACGGAGGGAGGATCTAATGAAAAACTGTTTTTT
>.|TRBV24-1|TRBD2|TRBJ2-1
CATSDLLAGGRNEQFF
TGTGCCACCAGTGATTTACTAGCGGGGGGGAGAAATGAGCAGTTCTTC
>.|TRBV27|.|TRBJ1-1
CASSLLGVNTEAFF
TGTGCCAGCAGTTTACTAGGGGTGAACACTGAAGCTTTCTTT
>.|TRBV11-1|TRBD1|TRBJ2-1
CASSSPPTGTNEQFF
TGTGCCAGCAGCTCTCCCCCGACAGGGACGAATGAGCAGTTCTTC
>.|TRBV25-1|.|TRBJ1-3
CASSEFTVSGNTIYF
TGTGCCAGCAGTGAATTTACGGTATCTGGAAACACCATATATTTT
>.|TRBV5-1|TRBD2|TRBJ2-3
CASSLGTSGGTDTQYF
TGCGCCAGCAGCTTGGGGACTAGCGGGGGGACAGATACGCAGTATTTT
>.|TRBV6-6|.|TRBJ1-5
CASSEADRANQPQHF
TGTGCCAGCAGTGAGGCAGACAGAGCTAATCAGCCCCAGCATTTT
>.|TRBV7-2|.|TRBJ1-3
CASSLDGVTPFSGNTIYF
TGTGCCAGCAGCTTAGACGGGGTTACCCCCTTCTCTGGAAACACCATATATTTT
>.|TRBV5-1|TRBD1|TRBJ2-3
CASSPGQGTDTQYF
TGCGCCAGCAGCCCAGGACAGGGGACAGATACGCAGTATTTT